This T cell receptor beta chain was retrieved from a study of neurological immune-mediated disorders (dated by TCRdb to about 2019). Study-level background: Among the roughly 34 multiple sclerosis patients, relapsing-remitting MS was present in roughly 30 and secondary progressive MS was present in 3. Of the roughly 70 subjects in the cohort, some 15 were HAM/TSP patients, about 34 were multiple sclerosis patients, and approximately 20 were healthy controls. Longitudinal samples, technical triplicates and paired sorted CD4+ and CD8+ T-cell subsets, alongside PBMC samples, were included among the approximately 98 TCR-beta libraries. Peripheral blood TCR-beta repertoires from patients with HTLV-I-associated myelopathy (HAM/TSP), patients with multiple sclerosis, and healthy controls were compared in the study using UMI-based sequencing.

The paper's findings and limits, for the study overall: No identical CDR3 amino acid sequences were shared among expanded clones across subjects, suggesting private TCR-beta repertoires in all groups. Phylogenetic analysis grouped repertoires from 18 of 34 MS patients into a cluster of related CDR3 sequences, suggesting a possible repertoire-level signature. The MS cluster was not associated with any clinical or MRI features, and the authors stated that larger cohorts are needed. TCR clonal expansion was highest in HAM/TSP patients and lowest in MS patients, with MS patients falling below even healthy controls.

cDNA synthesis used template-switch 5'RACE with a primer carrying a 10-nucleotide random unique molecular identifier tagging each TCR transcript. Over 170 million TCR-beta sequences, covering 15-18 subjects, were produced in each sequencing run. The RNeasy kit was used for extraction of total RNA. Using the KAPA Real-time Library Amplification kit, TCR-beta VDJ regions were amplified with primers for the TCR constant region and the 5'RACE anchor. Sample indexes and Illumina adaptors were added in a first PCR, and a second PCR then increased library yield. After purification with Ampure beads, the TCR product of roughly 650 bp was size-selected on a 2% E-gel SizeSelection system. Before pooling, library quality was checked on a Bioanalyzer, concentration was measured with Qubit, and libraries were quantified with the Kapa Library Quantification kit. Paired-end 2 x 150 bp sequencing of the libraries was performed on an Illumina HiSeq 2500. To increase sequence diversity, roughly 24-31% phiX was spiked into each library pool. For the original study's pipeline: Quality-filtered reads were processed with the UMI-based MiGEC pipeline, which removed over 85% of raw TCR sequences during error correction. IMGT germline references were used for aligning VDJ genes, and each clonotype was defined as a unique CDR3 amino acid sequence together with its V-J genes. VDJtools evaluated clonal expansion, Shannon diversity and CDR3 relatedness (CalcPairwiseDistances, ClusterSamples); CLCbio workbench built phylogenetic trees. Expanded clones were defined as having at least 8 unique UMIs, based on coefficient-of-variation modelling across technical triplicates. Using fastp at Q25 and MiXCR, TCRdb reprocessed the public reads and kept productive beta chains. Each entry merges the rows of one CDR3 protein and shows their most common DNA and genes. The V and J calls follow TCRdb's processing rather than the paper's. Across this sample there are 110,000 or so distinct CDR3 sequences, with roughly 3.2% seen only once. The biggest ten clones account for about 1.2% of the sample.

In the case of this clonotype: Its cognate antigen has yet to be identified. The record has no base qualities; no much larger clone is one base away.

For the unsorted PBMC libraries, 2 million PBMCs were stored in RNAlater at -80 degrees C until RNA extraction and were used to generate the libraries. Multiple sclerosis patients were enrolled in a US clinical protocol evaluating disease progression by magnetic resonance imaging. Peripheral blood underwent Ficoll-Hypaque density gradient centrifugation to isolate PBMCs, which were then cryopreserved in liquid nitrogen. Sequenced input: PBMCs. The clonotype originates from a woman in her 30s with multiple sclerosis.

In nucleotide form, the sequence is TGTGCCAGCAGTGAAGGTTGGGAGACCCAGTACTTC. Translated, it gives CASSEGWETQYF. The rearrangement joined TRBV25-1 to TRBJ2-5; the D gene cannot be resolved reliably. At the junction V is shortened by 2 bases and J by 5 bases, with 6 bases in between. CDR1 and CDR2 are read off the germline V gene as MGHDK and SYGVNS. Spanning cysteine to phenylalanine, the CDR3 consists of 12 amino acids. CDR3 DNA only is kept here, 36 bases in frame from base 1.